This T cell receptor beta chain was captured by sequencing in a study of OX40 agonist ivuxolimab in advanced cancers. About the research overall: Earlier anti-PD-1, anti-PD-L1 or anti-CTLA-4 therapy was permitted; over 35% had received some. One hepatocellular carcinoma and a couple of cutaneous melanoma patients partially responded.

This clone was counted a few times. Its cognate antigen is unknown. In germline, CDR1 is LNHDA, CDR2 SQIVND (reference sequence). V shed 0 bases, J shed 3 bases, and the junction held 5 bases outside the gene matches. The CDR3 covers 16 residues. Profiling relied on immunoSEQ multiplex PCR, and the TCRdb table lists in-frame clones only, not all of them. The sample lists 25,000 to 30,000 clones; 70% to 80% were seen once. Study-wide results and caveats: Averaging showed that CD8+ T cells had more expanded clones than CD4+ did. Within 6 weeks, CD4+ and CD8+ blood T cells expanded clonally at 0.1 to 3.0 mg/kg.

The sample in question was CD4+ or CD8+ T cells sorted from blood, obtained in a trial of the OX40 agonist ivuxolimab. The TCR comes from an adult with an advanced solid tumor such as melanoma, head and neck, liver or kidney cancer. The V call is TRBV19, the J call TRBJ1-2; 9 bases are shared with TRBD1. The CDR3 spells CASSIDLDRGDYGYTF. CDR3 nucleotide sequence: TGTGCCAGTAGTATAGATTTGGACAGGGGAGACTATGGCTACACCTTC.